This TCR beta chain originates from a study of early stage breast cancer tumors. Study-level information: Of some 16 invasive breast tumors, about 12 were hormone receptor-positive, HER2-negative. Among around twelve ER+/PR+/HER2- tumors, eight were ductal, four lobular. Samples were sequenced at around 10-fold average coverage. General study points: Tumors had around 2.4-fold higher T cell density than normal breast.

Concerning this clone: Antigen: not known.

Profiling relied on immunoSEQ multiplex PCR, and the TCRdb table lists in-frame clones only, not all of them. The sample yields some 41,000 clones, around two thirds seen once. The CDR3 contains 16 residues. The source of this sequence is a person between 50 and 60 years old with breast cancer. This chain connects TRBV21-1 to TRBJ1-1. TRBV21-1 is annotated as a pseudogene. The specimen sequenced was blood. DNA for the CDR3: TGTGCCAGCAGCTCGGGAGGACCCCGGAGGGGGAATGAAGCTTTCTTT. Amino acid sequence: CASSSGGPRRGNEAFF.